This section outlines one T cell receptor (beta chain) sequence together with its context. CDR1 and CDR2 (germline): SGHVS, FNYEAQ. With 1 base clipped from V and 1 base from J, the junction kept 3 bases outside the gene matches. This CDR3 has 16 residues. This record comes from a study of blood T cell repertoires in COVID-19. Turning to the study itself: Whether acute or convalescent, the COVID-19 samples came from the United States, Italy and Spain. Nucleic acid was either cDNA or gDNA, and it came from T cells, B-cell-depleted T cells, or PBMCs.

Per the original methods: Quantification of nucleated cells was approximated via reference gene primer amplification. The method was immunoSEQ multiplex PCR; TCRdb's version includes in-frame clones alone and lacks a portion of them. That table is the source of V, J and clone size, and D and trimming were worked out from the DNA. The sample yields under 200,000 clones, roughly 83% seen once. The gene calls are TRBV7-6 and TRBJ1-5; 8 nucleotides line up with TRBD1. The source material was peripheral blood. This TCR derives from a woman aged 80 or older with active or convalescent COVID-19. CDR3 in DNA: TGTGCCAGCAGCTTAGGGACAGGGCCAAGCAATCAGCCCCAGCATTTT. It specifies CASSLGTGPSNQPQHF.